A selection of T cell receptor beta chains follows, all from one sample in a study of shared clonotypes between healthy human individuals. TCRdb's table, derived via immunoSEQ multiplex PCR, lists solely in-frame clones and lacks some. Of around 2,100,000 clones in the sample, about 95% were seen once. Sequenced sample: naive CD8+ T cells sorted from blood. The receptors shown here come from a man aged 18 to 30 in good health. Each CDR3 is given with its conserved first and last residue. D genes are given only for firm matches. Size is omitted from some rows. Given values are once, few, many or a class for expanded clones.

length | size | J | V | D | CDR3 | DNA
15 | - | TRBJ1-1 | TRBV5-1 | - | CASSAGSGFYTEAFF | TGCGCCAGCAGCGCGGGCTCGGGCTTCTACACTGAAGCTTTCTTT
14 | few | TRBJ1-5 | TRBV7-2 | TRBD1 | CASSSTGGWQPQHF | TGTGCCAGCAGCTCGACAGGGGGCTGGCAGCCCCAGCATTTT
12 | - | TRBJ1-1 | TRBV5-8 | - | CASSWNVREAFF | TGTGCCAGCAGCTGGAACGTAAGAGAAGCTTTCTTT
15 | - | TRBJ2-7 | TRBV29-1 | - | CSEEGQPQNSYEQYF | TGCAGCGAGGAGGGACAGCCCCAAAACTCCTACGAGCAGTACTTC
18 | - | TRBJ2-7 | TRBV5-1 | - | CASSLTKTGLISAYEQYF | TGCGCCAGCAGCTTGACCAAGACAGGACTAATATCGGCCTACGAGCAGTACTTC
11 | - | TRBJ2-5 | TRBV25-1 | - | CASSQGETQYF | TGTGCCAGCAGTCAGGGGGAGACCCAGTACTTC
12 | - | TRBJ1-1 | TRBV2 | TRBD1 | CASRATGAEAFF | TGTGCCAGCAGAGCGACAGGGGCTGAAGCTTTCTTT
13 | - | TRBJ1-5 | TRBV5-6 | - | CASSLGSNQPQHF | TGTGCCAGCAGCCTTGGTAGCAATCAGCCCCAGCATTTT
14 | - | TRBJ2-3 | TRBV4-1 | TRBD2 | CASSQGLELDTQYF | TGCGCCAGCAGCCAGGGACTAGAACTCGATACGCAGTATTTT
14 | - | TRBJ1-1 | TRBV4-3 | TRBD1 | CASRSGTGGTEAFF | TGCGCCAGCAGATCGGGGACAGGGGGGACTGAAGCTTTCTTT
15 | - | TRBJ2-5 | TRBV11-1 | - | CASSLVAANQETQYF | TGTGCCAGCAGCTTAGTTGCAGCGAACCAAGAGACCCAGTACTTC
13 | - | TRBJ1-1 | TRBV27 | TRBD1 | CASRGTGSTEAFF | TGTGCCAGCAGAGGGACAGGGAGCACTGAAGCTTTCTTT
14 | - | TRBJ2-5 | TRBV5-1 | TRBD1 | CASSPGTGLPAQYF | TGCGCCAGCAGCCCCGGGACAGGTTTGCCGGCCCAGTACTTC
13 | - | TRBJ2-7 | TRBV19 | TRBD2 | CASSTAGVVEQYF | TGTGCCAGTAGTACCGCGGGAGTAGTCGAGCAGTACTTC
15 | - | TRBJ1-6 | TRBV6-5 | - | CASSPGWSYNSPLHF | TGTGCCAGCAGCCCAGGGTGGTCCTATAATTCACCCCTCCACTTT
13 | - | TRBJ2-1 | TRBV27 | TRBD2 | CASISGGGDEQFF | TGTGCCAGCATCTCGGGGGGGGGCGATGAGCAGTTCTTC
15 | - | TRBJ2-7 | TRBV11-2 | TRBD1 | CASSLEHRGLYEQYF | TGTGCCAGCAGCTTAGAACACAGGGGGTTGTACGAGCAGTACTTC
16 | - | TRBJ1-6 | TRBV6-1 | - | CASREDRSSYNSPLHF | TGTGCCAGCAGAGAAGACCGGAGCTCCTATAATTCACCCCTCCACTTT